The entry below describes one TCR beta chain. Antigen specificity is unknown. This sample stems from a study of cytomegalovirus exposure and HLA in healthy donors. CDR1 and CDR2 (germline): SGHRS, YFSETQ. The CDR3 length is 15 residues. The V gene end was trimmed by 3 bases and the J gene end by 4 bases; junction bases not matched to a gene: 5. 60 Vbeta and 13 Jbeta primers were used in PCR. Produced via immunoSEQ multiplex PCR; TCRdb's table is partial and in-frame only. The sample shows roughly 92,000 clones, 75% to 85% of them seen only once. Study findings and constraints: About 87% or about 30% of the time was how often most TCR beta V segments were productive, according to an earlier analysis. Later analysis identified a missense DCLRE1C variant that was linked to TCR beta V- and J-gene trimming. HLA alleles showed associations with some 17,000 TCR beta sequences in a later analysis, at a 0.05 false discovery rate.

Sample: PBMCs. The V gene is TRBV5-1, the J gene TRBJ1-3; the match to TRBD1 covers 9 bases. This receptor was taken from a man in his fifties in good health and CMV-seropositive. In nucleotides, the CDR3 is TGCGCCAGCAGCTCGGGACAGGGATCGGGAAACACCATATATTTT. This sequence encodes CASSSGQGSGNTIYF.